The 21 T cell receptor beta chains below come from one sample, sequenced in a study of blood T cell repertoires in COVID-19. Clones were sequenced by immunoSEQ multiplex PCR, and TCRdb holds only the in-frame ones, with some missing. This table holds approximately 110,000 clones, more than 75% found once. The sample taken for sequencing was peripheral blood. These receptor sequences come from a man aged 40-49 years with acute or convalescent COVID-19.

This chain connects TRBV28 to TRBJ1-5; D is undetermined. V lost 7 bases and J 7 bases, leaving 11 bases between the germline ends. Germline V gene lookup returns CDR1 MDHEN and CDR2 SYDVKM. CDR3 length: 12 residues. The CDR3 DNA reads as TGTGCCAGCAAGAGAACGAAGCAGCCCCAGCATTTT. It is translated as CASKRTKQPQHF.

This chain joins TRBV9 and TRBJ2-1, with 7 bases lining up with TRBD1. With V trimmed by 6 bases and J by 3 bases, 9 bases remained unmatched. Looked up from germline, CDR1 is SGDLS and CDR2 is YYNGEE. The CDR3 totals 15 residues. The CDR3: CASTRGRGNYNEQFF. The CDR3 nucleotides are TGTGCCAGCACCCGCGGCAGGGGGAACTACAATGAGCAGTTCTTC.

The rearrangement uses TRBV5-4 and TRBJ1-6; 8 nucleotides agree with TRBD1. This CDR3 comprises 16 residues. Germline V gene lookup returns CDR1 SGHNT and CDR2 YYREEE (reference sequence). V was pared by 3 bases and J by 2 bases, with 4 bases of the junction left unmatched. The CDR3 sequence: CASSYSGGTYNSPLHF. The CDR3 DNA reads TGTGCCAGCAGCTACTCAGGGGGCACCTATAATTCACCCCTCCACTTT.

This clone occurred a few times. The chain joins TRBV4-2 to TRBJ1-3, with D hard to call. This CDR3 spans 16 amino acids. V was trimmed by 1 base and J by 0 bases, leaving 10 bases between them. Germline-derived CDR1 and CDR2 are LGHNA and YNFKEQ. The CDR3 spells CASSQVFQFSGNTIYF. The DNA for the CDR3 is TGTGCCAGCAGCCAAGTTTTCCAGTTCTCTGGAAACACCATATATTTT.

Turning to this clone: The same CDR3 is also encoded by other DNA sequences in this sample. The chain couples TRBV18 to TRBJ2-7; D may be TRBD1 (6 bases). Germline-derived CDR1 and CDR2 are KGHSH and LQKENI. This CDR3 comprises 13 residues. The V end lost 2 bases, the J end lost 6 bases, and 11 bases lay between the germline ends. CDR3 in amino acids: CASSPNTGREQYF. The CDR3 DNA sequence: TGTGCCAGCTCACCAAATACAGGGCGCGAGCAGTACTTC.

The chain recombines TRBV7-2 with TRBJ1-5; D remains ambiguous. The CDR3 contains 14 residues. The germline CDR1 and CDR2 sequences are SGHTA and FQGNSA. V lost 6 bases and J 3 bases, leaving 12 bases between the germline ends. The CDR3 reads CASRAGGYNQPQHF. DNA of the CDR3: TGTGCCAGCAGGGCCGGAGGGTACAATCAGCCCCAGCATTTT.

This clone showed up just a few times. The CDR3 bases are TGTGCCAGCAGTAGGGGTGGCGCAAACTACGAGCAGTACTTC. Its translation is CASSRGGANYEQYF. The gene calls are TRBV6-2 or TRBV6-3 and TRBJ2-7, with a weak D call TRBD1 (5 bases). This CDR3 has 14 residues. Germline V gene lookup returns CDR1 MNHEY and CDR2 SVGEGT. V was cut by 5 bases and J by 3 bases, with 14 bases left in between.

CDR3 sequence: CASSPSGRFYEQYF. CDR3 bases: TGTGCCAGCAGCCCCAGCGGGAGATTTTACGAGCAGTACTTC. The genes are TRBV6-5 and TRBJ2-7; 8 bases are shared with TRBD2. CDR1 is MNHEY and CDR2 is SVGAGI in the germline V gene. V was pared by 6 bases and J by 4 bases, with 8 bases of the junction left unmatched. The CDR3 loop spans 14 amino acids.

The CDR3 DNA follows: TGTGCCAGCAGCCATTTCCACAGTGAAGCTTTCTTT. This sequence encodes CASSHFHSEAFF. The chain recombines TRBV3-1 (or the pseudogene TRBV3-2) with TRBJ1-1; unclear D gene. CDR1 is LGHDT, CDR2 YNNKEL, per germline (reference sequence). V lost 3 bases and J 7 bases, leaving 9 bases between the germline ends. This CDR3 region has 12 residues.

The V and J genes are TRBV5-5 and TRBJ2-6; D not resolved. Trimming left V 2 bases short and J 2 bases short, with 8 bases between. Germline loops: CDR1 SGHKS, CDR2 YYEKEE (reference sequence). CDR3 length equals 15 residues. This CDR3 is CASSLVRAGANVLTF. CDR3 in DNA: TGTGCCAGCAGCTTAGTCCGGGCTGGGGCCAACGTCCTGACTTTC.

The chain couples TRBV3-1 (or the pseudogene TRBV3-2) to TRBJ2-3; TRBD2 is a possible D gene (6 bases). The germline gives CDR1 LGHDT, CDR2 YNNKEL (reference sequence). V lost 3 bases, J lost 1 base, and 11 bases lay in between. The CDR3 extends over 15 amino acids. Here the CDR3 DNA reads TGTGCCAGCAGCCATACCGCTAGCGGCACAGATACGCAGTATTTT. Protein sequence: CASSHTASGTDTQYF.

This clone appeared a few times. The rearrangement links TRBV6-2 or TRBV6-3 to TRBJ1-2; 8 nucleotides align to TRBD1. The CDR3 sequence is 14 residues long. The V and J ends lost 6 bases and 8 bases, in that order; junction bases with no gene match: 11. Germline V CDR1 and CDR2: MNHEY, SVGEGT. The CDR3 protein is CASSRTGKGSGYTF. CDR3 DNA sequence: TGTGCCAGCAGCCGGACAGGGAAGGGGTCCGGCTACACCTTC.

The chain has TRBV7-2 and TRBJ2-5; TRBD1 is a possible D gene (5 bases). The CDR3 runs 14 residues. From germline, CDR1 is SGHTA and CDR2 FQGNSA. Trimming took 0 bases from V and 4 from J, leaving 9 bases between them. CDR3 nucleotides: TGTGCCAGCAGCTTAGCGGGGCAGAGAGAGACCCAGTACTTC. It is translated as CASSLAGQRETQYF.

The chain combines TRBV25-1 with TRBJ1-2; D is perhaps TRBD1 (6 bases). The CDR3 is 14 amino acids. Trimming removed 1 base at V and 4 bases at J, with 10 bases between. From germline, CDR1 is MGHDK and CDR2 SYGVNS. CDR3 region: CASSELDSFYGYTF. CDR3 DNA sequence: TGTGCCAGCAGTGAATTGGACAGCTTCTATGGCTACACCTTC.

The chain combines TRBV2 with TRBJ2-1; 7 bases agree with TRBD2. J was trimmed by 6 bases and V by 8 bases; bases with no gene match: 4. The germline gives CDR1 SNHLY, CDR2 FYNNEI. The CDR3 runs to 12 residues. In DNA form, the CDR3 reads TGTGCCAGCGTTCGCGGGGGCAATGAGCAGTTCTTC. Encoded protein: CASVRGGNEQFF.

This chain connects TRBV12-3 or TRBV12-4 to TRBJ2-1; D is undetermined. The V gene lost 5 bases and the J gene lost 4 bases, with 6 bases spanning the gap. The CDR3 is made up of 12 amino acids. This CDR3 reads CASSPQYNEQFF. The CDR3 DNA reads TGTGCCAGCAGTCCACAATACAATGAGCAGTTCTTC.

The chain is built from TRBV7-2 and TRBJ2-3; 12 positions match TRBD2. CDR1 is SGHTA and CDR2 is FQGNSA in the germline V gene. V dropped 5 bases and J dropped 10; count of bases not matched to a gene: 10. The CDR3 is 15 amino acids. CDR3 region: CASSQRLAGDGAQYF. For the CDR3, the DNA is TGTGCCAGCAGCCAGCGACTAGCGGGGGACGGTGCGCAGTATTTT.

In this sample, this clone turned up once. This chain joins TRBV11-2 and TRBJ1-2; 11 nucleotides align to TRBD1. Germline trimming cut 5 bases from V and 2 bases from J; bases unmatched to any gene: 4. The CDR3 runs to 15 residues. CDR1 and CDR2 (germline): SGHAT, FQNNGV. This CDR3 is CASSRTGGWNYGYTF. The CDR3 DNA sequence: TGTGCCAGCAGCCGGACAGGGGGCTGGAACTATGGCTACACCTTC.

This clone appeared a single time. The chain carries TRBV19 and TRBJ1-1; 8 positions agree with TRBD1. From germline, CDR1 is LNHDA and CDR2 SQIVND (reference sequence). Losses at the gene ends were 3 bases for V and 4 bases for J; bases not matched to a gene: 10. CDR3 length: 16 residues. The CDR3: CASSMPRTGRGTEAFF. CDR3 sequence (DNA): TGTGCCAGTAGTATGCCCCGGACAGGGCGGGGCACTGAAGCTTTCTTT.

The chain combines TRBV29-1 with TRBJ2-5, with 7 bases aligning to TRBD1. From germline, CDR1 is SQVTM and CDR2 ANQGSEA. The CDR3 has 13 residues. The ends lost 6 bases at V and 4 bases at J; junction bases unmatched: 8. This CDR3 is CSVDTGARETQYF. The CDR3, as DNA: TGCAGCGTCGATACAGGGGCCCGAGAGACCCAGTACTTC.

This clone was seen a few times. J is TRBJ1-2 and V is TRBV3-1 (or the pseudogene TRBV3-2); 8 positions match TRBD1. This CDR3 is 14 amino acids long. The germline V gene has CDR1 LGHDT and CDR2 YNNKEL (reference sequence). The J segment lost 5 bases and the V segment lost 4 bases, leaving 6 bases of the junction unmatched. The CDR3 protein is CASSPSGTGYGYTF. The CDR3 DNA is TGTGCCAGCAGCCCCTCCGGGACAGGATATGGCTACACCTTC.